The 5 T cell receptor beta chains below all came from one sample that was sequenced in a study of identical twins. TCRdb used MiXCR to reprocess the 5' RACE reads, holding one entry per CDR3 protein. The repertoire holds fewer than 250,000 distinct CDR3 sequences, 7.5% seen once, with roughly 2% in the top ten. These data were also filed under a second study, of yellow fever vaccine responses in identical twins.

Sequencing input: memory (CD45RO+) T cells sorted from blood. These receptors originate from a woman between 18 and 29 years old in good health.

This rearrangement joins TRBV10-3 to TRBJ2-5; 12 nucleotides agree with TRBD2. The CDR3 is 17 amino acids. V lost 2 bases to trimming and J lost 3 bases; unmatched junction nucleotides: 7. Germline values: CDR1 ENHRY, CDR2 SYGVKD. The CDR3 reads CAISEPIGLAGKETQYF. The DNA for the CDR3 is TGTGCCATCAGTGAGCCAATAGGACTAGCGGGGAAAGAGACCCAGTACTTC.

The rearrangement links TRBV6-1 to TRBJ2-7; D is unresolved. The V end lost 5 bases, the J end lost 3 bases, and 8 bases lay between the germline ends. Germline V CDR1 and CDR2: MNHNS, SASEGT. The CDR3 runs to 12 residues. The CDR3 region is CASSRTDYEQYF. The CDR3 coding sequence is TGTGCCAGCAGTCGGACGGACTACGAGCAGTACTTC.

This clonotype was counted ten times or more. The chain has TRBV5-1 and TRBJ1-2; 8 bases map to TRBD1. The trim removed 2 bases at V and 10 bases at J, leaving 10 bases unmatched. Looked up from germline, CDR1 is SGHRS and CDR2 is YFSETQ. The CDR3 length is 14 residues. The CDR3 is CASSFGGQGFHYTF. CDR3 in DNA: TGCGCCAGCAGCTTTGGTGGACAGGGTTTCCACTACACCTTC.

This clonotype has a handful of counts. V is TRBV11-1 and J is TRBJ2-1, with TRBD2 matching over 11 bases. Trimming at V came to 0 bases and at J to 0 bases, leaving 10 bases not matched to a gene. The germline V gene has CDR1 SGHAT and CDR2 FQDESV (reference sequence). CDR3 size: 20 residues. Written as DNA, the CDR3 is TGTGCCAGCAGCTTAGCGTTCGGACTAGCGGGCCGAAGCTCCTACAATGAGCAGTTCTTC. It is translated as CASSLAFGLAGRSSYNEQFF.

This clonotype occurred a few times. The CDR3 bases are TGTGCCAGCAGTTCCCGACCGGACAGTGGCAATCAGCCCCAGCATTTT. Its protein product is CASSSRPDSGNQPQHF. This sequence joins TRBV28 and TRBJ1-5, with a possible D match to TRBD1 (6 bases). Germline CDR1 reads MDHEN; CDR2 reads SYDVKM. V was pared by 4 bases and J by 2 bases, with 15 bases between. The CDR3 length is 16 residues.